These 29 T cell receptor beta chains were all obtained from the same sample, sequenced in a study of cytomegalovirus exposure and HLA in healthy donors. A multiplex PCR was run with 60 Vbeta primers and 13 Jbeta primers. The method was immunoSEQ multiplex PCR; TCRdb's version includes in-frame clones alone and lacks a portion of them. Here the sample spans about 120,000 clones, 55% to 80% being singletons. The specimen was PBMCs. All receptors come from a woman aged 25 to 39 in good health and CMV-seronegative.

The J gene is TRBJ2-5, the V gene TRBV19; 9 bases agree with TRBD1. This CDR3 is 14 amino acids long. V shed 4 bases and J 3 bases; nucleotides not matched to a gene: 3. Germline V gene data show CDR1 as LNHDA and CDR2 as SQIVND (reference sequence). CDR3 region: CASSTWTGEETQYF. In DNA, the CDR3 is TGTGCCAGTAGTACCTGGACAGGGGAAGAGACCCAGTACTTC.

The rearrangement joins TRBV10-2 to TRBJ1-2, with 8 bases that match TRBD1. Looked up from germline, CDR1 is WSHSY and CDR2 is SAAADI. Unmatched junction bases numbered 11, after V lost 5 bases and J lost 3 bases. The CDR3 consists of 16 residues. The CDR3 protein is CASSSEGYRGDYGYTF. Here the CDR3 DNA reads TGCGCCAGCAGTTCAGAAGGATACAGGGGGGACTATGGCTACACCTTC.

The chain joins TRBV19 to TRBJ1-6; the D gene is possibly TRBD1 (5 bases). CDR3 length equals 14 residues. Germline V lookup: CDR1 LNHDA, CDR2 SQIVND (reference sequence). The germline V and J ends were trimmed by 6 bases and 3 bases, with 9 bases remaining between them. The CDR3 loop reads CASSLDSYNSPLHF. In DNA form, the CDR3 reads TGTGCCAGTAGCCTAGACAGCTATAATTCACCCCTCCACTTT.

The chain uses TRBV2 and TRBJ1-6; TRBD1 matches at 7 bases. The J segment lost 9 bases and the V segment lost 6 bases, leaving 5 bases of the junction unmatched. Germline V gene lookup returns CDR1 SNHLY and CDR2 FYNNEI. The CDR3 is made up of 13 amino acids. The CDR3 bases are TGTGCCAGCAGGAGGACAGGCGGTTCACCCCTCCACTTT. It yields the protein CASRRTGGSPLHF.

J is TRBJ2-3 and V is TRBV7-8, with 14 bases matching TRBD2. V trimming: 5 bases; J trimming: 3 bases; junction bases outside the gene matches: 4. Germline V gives CDR1 SGHVS, CDR2 FQNEAQ. The CDR3 covers 16 residues. The CDR3 region is CASSTGLAGGTDTQYF. The CDR3 DNA is TGTGCCAGCAGCACAGGACTAGCGGGAGGTACAGATACGCAGTATTTT.

The chain couples TRBV5-1 to TRBJ2-1, with 10 positions matching TRBD2. CDR1 is SGHRS and CDR2 is YFSETQ in the germline V gene. The V segment lost 4 bases and the J segment 0 bases; nucleotides outside the gene matches: 4. The CDR3 consists of 16 residues. The CDR3 loop reads CASSPSGRASYNEQFF. For the CDR3, the DNA is TGCGCCAGCAGCCCGAGCGGGAGGGCCTCCTACAATGAGCAGTTCTTC.

The V gene is TRBV5-1, the J gene TRBJ1-1; D call uncertain. V lost 0 bases, J lost 3 bases, and 9 bases lay in between. Germline loops: CDR1 SGHRS, CDR2 YFSETQ. This CDR3 comprises 14 residues. This chain's CDR3 is CASSLGEEYTEAFF. CDR3 nucleotide sequence: TGCGCCAGCAGCTTGGGAGAGGAATACACTGAAGCTTTCTTT.

This rearrangement joins TRBV21-1 to TRBJ1-2; the table's TRBD1 call for D was not verified on the DNA. TRBV21-1 is assigned pseudogene status. The CDR3 has 16 amino acids. This CDR3 is CASSLGTEYLSGGYTF. The CDR3 bases are TGTGCCAGCAGCCTCGGGACAGAATATCTATCGGGGGGCTACACCTTC.

This clone was observed a handful of times. The chain recombines TRBV28 with TRBJ2-7; 9 positions agree with TRBD2. Germline trimming cut 5 bases from V and 9 bases from J; bases unmatched to any gene: 5. The CDR3 length is 12 residues. The germline V gene encodes CDR1 MDHEN and CDR2 SYDVKM. This CDR3 reads CASSLLAGPQYF. The CDR3 region has the DNA TGTGCCAGCAGTCTTCTAGCGGGACCGCAGTACTTC.

This chain connects TRBV5-1 to TRBJ2-5; weak D call: TRBD2 (5 bases). The CDR3 consists of 13 residues. Trimming stripped 1 base from V and 11 bases from J, with 15 bases between. CDR1 SGHRS and CDR2 YFSETQ come from the germline V gene. This chain's CDR3 is CASSLKAHREQYF. The CDR3 DNA sequence: TGCGCCAGCAGCTTGAAGGCTCATAGGGAGCAGTACTTC.

This chain joins TRBV6-4 and TRBJ2-3, with TRBD1 identical over 11 bases. With V trimmed by 8 bases and J by 0 bases, 4 bases remained unmatched. Germline CDR1 is MRHNA and CDR2 is SNTAGT. The CDR3 has 15 residues. The CDR3 here is CASADRGHSTDTQYF. As DNA, the CDR3 is TGTGCCAGCGCGGACAGGGGGCATAGCACAGATACGCAGTATTTT.

In DNA form, the CDR3 reads TGTGCCAGCAGCCAAGACAGCGTAAAACTGTTTTTT. Protein sequence: CASSQDSVKLFF. The chain uses TRBV28 and TRBJ1-4; TRBD1 is a possible D gene (5 bases). Trimming removed 6 bases at V and 10 bases at J, with 12 bases between. This CDR3 region has 12 residues. The germline gives CDR1 MDHEN, CDR2 SYDVKM.

This clone was recorded a few times. The genes are TRBV27 and TRBJ2-1; TRBD2 matches at 7 bases. J lost 0 bases, V lost 3 bases, and 11 bases had no gene match. Germline CDR1 is MNHEY and CDR2 is SMNVEV (reference sequence). CDR3 size: 18 residues. CDR3 coding DNA: TGTGCCAGCAGTTTTTTATACCTAGCGGAGAGCTCCTACAATGAGCAGTTCTTC. This codes for CASSFLYLAESSYNEQFF.

The V and J genes are TRBV6-6 and TRBJ2-2; perhaps TRBD1 as D (5 bases). CDR3 size: 14 residues. V was clipped by 2 bases and J by 4 bases, with 8 bases between them. Germline-derived CDR1 and CDR2 are MNHNY and SVGAGI (reference sequence). The CDR3 sequence: CASSYADSTGELFF. DNA for the CDR3: TGTGCCAGCAGTTACGCCGACAGCACCGGGGAGCTGTTTTTT.

The chain couples TRBV4-2 to TRBJ2-1; 7 nucleotides match TRBD2. The length of the CDR3 is 16 residues. Losses at the gene ends were 4 bases for V and 1 base for J; bases not matched to a gene: 7. Germline V CDR1 and CDR2: LGHNA, YNFKEQ. The CDR3 region is CASSPAGGGSYNEQFF. CDR3 sequence (DNA): TGTGCCAGCAGCCCCGCCGGGGGAGGGTCCTACAATGAGCAGTTCTTC.

This chain links TRBV10-3 with TRBJ1-2; maybe TRBD1 (5 bases). The CDR3 contains 16 residues. Germline-derived CDR1 and CDR2 are ENHRY and SYGVKD. The V and J ends lost 0 bases and 3 bases respectively, with 14 bases between them. This CDR3 is CAISESERPGDYGYTF. DNA of the CDR3: TGTGCCATCAGTGAGTCGGAACGACCGGGGGACTATGGCTACACCTTC.

This clone was found a few times. This CDR3 reads CASSQPGGYYGYTF. Written as DNA, the CDR3 is TGCGCCAGCAGCCAACCTGGGGGGTACTATGGCTACACCTTC. This chain uses TRBV4-1 with TRBJ1-2; maybe TRBD1 (5 bases). This CDR3 spans 14 amino acids. V was pared by 2 bases and J by 3 bases, with 10 bases between. Germline-derived CDR1 and CDR2 are MGHRA and YSYEKL.

The rearrangement joins TRBV4-3 to TRBJ2-1; a possible D gene is TRBD1 (6 bases). The germline gives CDR1 LGHNA, CDR2 YSLEER. The CDR3 spans 12 residues. Trimming removed 2 bases at V and 12 bases at J, with 11 bases between. The CDR3 loop reads CASSQTGRAQFF. CDR3 DNA: TGCGCCAGCAGCCAAACAGGGAGAGCGCAGTTCTTC.

This chain joins TRBV9 and TRBJ2-7; 13 positions agree with TRBD2. Germline lookup yields CDR1 SGDLS and CDR2 YYNGEE. This CDR3 is 14 amino acids long. J gave up 4 bases and V 5 bases, and 3 bases lay outside the gene matches. The CDR3 DNA reads TGTGCCAGCAGTCGGGGACTAGCGGGATACGAGCAGTACTTC. Its protein product is CASSRGLAGYEQYF. The whole variable domain, remainder taken from reference TRBV9 and TRBJ2-7, is DSGVTQTPKHLITATGQRVTLRCSPRSGDLSVYWYQQSLDQGLQFLIQYYNGEERAKGNILERFSAQQFPDLHSELNLSSLELGDSALYFCASSRGLAGYEQYFGPGTRLTVT.

This chain uses TRBV5-1 with TRBJ2-4, with D possibly matching TRBD2 (6 bases). The V gene's germline CDR1 is SGHRS and CDR2 YFSETQ. Trimming cost V 0 bases and J 9 bases, with 10 bases left between them. This CDR3 comprises 13 residues. In DNA, the CDR3 is TGCGCCAGCAGCTTGGTTGGGGGGAGCATTCAGTACTTC. Its translation is CASSLVGGSIQYF. The full variable domain, in which reference TRBV5-1 and TRBJ2-4 provide the parts outside the CDR3, is KAGVTQTPRYLIKTRGQQVTLSCSPISGHRSVSWYQQTPGQGLQFLFEYFSETQRNKGNFPGRFSGRQFSNSRSEMNVSTLELGDSALYLCASSLVGGSIQYFGAGTRLSVL.

The chain links TRBV7-9 to TRBJ2-7; perhaps TRBD2 as D (5 bases). The V gene's germline CDR1 is SEHNR and CDR2 FQNEAQ (reference sequence). The CDR3 is 13 amino acids. Trimming removed 1 base at V and 4 bases at J, with 8 bases between. CDR3 DNA: TGTGCCAGCAGCTTAGGCGGACTTTACGAGCAGTACTTC. Translated: CASSLGGLYEQYF.

The chain carries TRBV30 and TRBJ2-7; TRBD1 matches at 11 bases. The CDR3 runs to 14 residues. With V trimmed by 1 base and J by 6 bases, 5 bases remained unmatched. The germline V gene encodes CDR1 GTSNPN and CDR2 SVGIG (reference sequence). CDR3 amino acids: CAWSGDRGTGEQYF. DNA for the CDR3: TGTGCCTGGAGTGGGGACAGGGGGACGGGCGAGCAGTACTTC.

V is TRBV28 and J is TRBJ1-1; 7 bases are shared with TRBD1. The CDR3 has 14 residues. Trimming at V came to 8 bases and at J to 6 bases, leaving 12 bases not matched to a gene. CDR1 and CDR2 from the germline V gene are MDHEN and SYDVKM. Written as DNA, the CDR3 is TGTGCCAGCGAGTCCAAGGGGGCGAGGTCTGAAGCTTTCTTT. Translating it yields CASESKGARSEAFF.

The V call is TRBV7-3, the J call TRBJ1-1; maybe TRBD1 (6 bases). V lost 5 bases and J lost 2, with 12 bases in between. CDR1 and CDR2 (germline): SGHTA, FQGTGA. The CDR3 is 14 amino acids. The CDR3: CASSLNRENTEAFF. The CDR3 coding sequence is TGTGCCAGCAGCCTCAACAGGGAAAACACTGAAGCTTTCTTT.

This chain uses TRBV2 with TRBJ1-4, with D uncertain. Between the trimmed V and J ends, which lost 7 bases and 6 bases, there was a span of 6 bases. The CDR3 sequence is 11 residues long. Germline V CDR1 and CDR2: SNHLY, FYNNEI. The CDR3 coding sequence is TGTGCCAGCACTAGATATGAAAAACTGTTTTTT. As protein: CASTRYEKLFF.

The V and J genes are TRBV2 and TRBJ1-1; D unclear. Germline lookup yields CDR1 SNHLY and CDR2 FYNNEI. There are 13 residues in the CDR3. Trimming took off 6 bases at V and 2 bases at J, with 10 bases between the two ends. Here the CDR3 reads CASSVYSNTEAFF. The CDR3 nucleotides are TGTGCCAGCAGCGTATATAGCAACACTGAAGCTTTCTTT.

This chain's CDR3 is CASSSHRNSRVGEQFF. The CDR3 nucleotides are TGTGCCAGCAGCTCCCACCGGAATAGCAGGGTGGGTGAGCAGTTCTTC. The gene calls are TRBV11-2 and TRBJ2-1, with D possibly matching TRBD1 (5 bases). This CDR3 has 16 amino acids. V lost 4 bases and J 9 bases, leaving 22 bases between the germline ends. Looked up from germline, CDR1 is SGHAT and CDR2 is FQNNGV.

The chain combines TRBV28 with TRBJ1-2; possible D gene TRBD1, 6 bases. CDR1 and CDR2 (germline): MDHEN, SYDVKM. The CDR3 is 12 amino acids. V was pared by 5 bases and J by 7 bases, with 11 bases between. The CDR3 protein is CASSDYRAGYTF. CDR3 in DNA: TGTGCCAGCAGTGATTACAGGGCTGGCTACACCTTC.

The chain uses TRBV4-2 and TRBJ2-7; TRBD1 is a possible D gene (5 bases). Germline CDR1 is LGHNA and CDR2 is YNFKEQ. V was trimmed by 0 bases and J by 6 bases, leaving 9 bases between them. The CDR3 spans 13 residues. CDR3 sequence: CASSQEWQGEQYF. CDR3 nucleotides: TGTGCCAGCAGCCAAGAGTGGCAGGGCGAGCAGTACTTC.